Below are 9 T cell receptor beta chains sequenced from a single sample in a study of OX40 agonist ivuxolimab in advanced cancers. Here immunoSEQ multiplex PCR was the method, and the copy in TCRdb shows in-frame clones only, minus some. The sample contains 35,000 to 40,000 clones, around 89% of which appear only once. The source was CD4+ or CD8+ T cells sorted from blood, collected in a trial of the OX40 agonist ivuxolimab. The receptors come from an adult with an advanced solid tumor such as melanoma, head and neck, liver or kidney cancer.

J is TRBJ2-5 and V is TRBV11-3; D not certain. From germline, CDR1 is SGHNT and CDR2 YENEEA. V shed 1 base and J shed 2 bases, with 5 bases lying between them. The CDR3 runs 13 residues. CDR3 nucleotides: TGTGCCAGCAGCTTAGTCAATCAAGAGACCCAGTACTTC. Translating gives CASSLVNQETQYF.

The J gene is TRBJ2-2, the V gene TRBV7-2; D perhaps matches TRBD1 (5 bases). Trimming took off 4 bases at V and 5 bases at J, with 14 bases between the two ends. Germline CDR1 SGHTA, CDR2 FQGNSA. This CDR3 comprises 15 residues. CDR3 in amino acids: CASSSPPAGTGELFF. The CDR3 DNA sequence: TGTGCCAGCAGCTCGCCACCCGCAGGGACCGGGGAGCTGTTTTTT. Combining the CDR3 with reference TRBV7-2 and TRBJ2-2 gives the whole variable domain GAGVSQSPSNKVTEKGKDVELRCDPISGHTALYWYRQSLGQGLEFLIYFQGNSAPDKSGLPSDRFSAERTGGSVSTLTIQRTQQEDSAVYLCASSSPPAGTGELFFGEGSRLTVL.

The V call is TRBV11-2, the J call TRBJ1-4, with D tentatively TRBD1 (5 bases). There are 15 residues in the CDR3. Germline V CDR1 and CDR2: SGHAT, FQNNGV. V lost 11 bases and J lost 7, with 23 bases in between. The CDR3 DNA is TGTGCCTCTTCCCACTTCGGGGCTTCAGGTGAAAAACTGTTTTTT. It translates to CASSHFGASGEKLFF.

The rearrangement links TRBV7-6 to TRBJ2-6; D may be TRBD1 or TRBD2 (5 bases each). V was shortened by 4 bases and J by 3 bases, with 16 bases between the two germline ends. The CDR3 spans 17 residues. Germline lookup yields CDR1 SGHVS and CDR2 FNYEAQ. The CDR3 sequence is CASSWGEGLFGANVLTF. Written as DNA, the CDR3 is TGTGCCAGCAGCTGGGGCGAGGGTTTGTTTGGGGCCAACGTCCTGACTTTC.

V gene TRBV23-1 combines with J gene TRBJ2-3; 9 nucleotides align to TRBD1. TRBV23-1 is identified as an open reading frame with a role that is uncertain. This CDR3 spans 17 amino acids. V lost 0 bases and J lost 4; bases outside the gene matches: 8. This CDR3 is CASSQSTRTGAADTQYF. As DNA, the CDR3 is TGCGCCAGCAGTCAATCGACGCGGACAGGGGCCGCAGATACGCAGTATTTT.

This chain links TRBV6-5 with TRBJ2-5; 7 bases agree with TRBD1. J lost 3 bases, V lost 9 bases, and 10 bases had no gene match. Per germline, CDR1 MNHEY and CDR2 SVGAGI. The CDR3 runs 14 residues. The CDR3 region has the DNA TGTGCCAGGACAGGGTTCGGGCCTGAAGAGACCCAGTACTTC. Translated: CARTGFGPEETQYF.

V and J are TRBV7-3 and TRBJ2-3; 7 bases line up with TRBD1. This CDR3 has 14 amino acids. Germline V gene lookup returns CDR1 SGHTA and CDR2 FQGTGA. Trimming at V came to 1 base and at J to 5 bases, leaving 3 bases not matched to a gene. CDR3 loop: CASSLMGTEDTQYF. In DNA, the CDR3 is TGTGCCAGCAGCTTAATGGGGACAGAAGATACGCAGTATTTT.

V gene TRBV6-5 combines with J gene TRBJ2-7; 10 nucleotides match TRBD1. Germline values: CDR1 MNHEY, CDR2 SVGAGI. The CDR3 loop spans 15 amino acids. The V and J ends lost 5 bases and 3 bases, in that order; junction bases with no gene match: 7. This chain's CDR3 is CASSNGQGGFYEQYF. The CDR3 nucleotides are TGTGCCAGCAGTAACGGACAGGGGGGTTTCTACGAGCAGTACTTC.

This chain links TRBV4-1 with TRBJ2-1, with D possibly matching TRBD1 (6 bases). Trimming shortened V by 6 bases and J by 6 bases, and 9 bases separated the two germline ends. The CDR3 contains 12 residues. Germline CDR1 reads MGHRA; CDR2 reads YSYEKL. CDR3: CASRLDSNEQFF. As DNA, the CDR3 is TGCGCCAGCAGATTGGACAGCAATGAGCAGTTCTTC.